This T cell receptor (beta chain) is from a study of CD8 T cells in Susac syndrome. Reverse transcription of roughly 0.45 to 1 ug RNA was performed with random hexamers. Coverage of TCR beta CDR3 amplification by immunoSEQ multiplex PCR extended to 54 Vbeta and 13 Jbeta. TCRdb used MiXCR to reprocess the immunoSEQ multiplex PCR reads, holding one entry per CDR3 protein. Of about 200,000 distinct CDR3 sequences in the sample, approximately 94% are singletons; the top ten hold 0.093%. CD8+ and CD4+ T cells from blood underwent TCR beta sequencing, which was carried out in a high-throughput format. With V trimmed by 6 bases and J by 3 bases, 15 bases remained unmatched. Germline V gene lookup returns CDR1 SQVTM and CDR2 ANQGSEA. CDR3 length equals 16 residues.

Sequenced sample: CD4+ T cells from PBMCs. The source is a human donor with multiple sclerosis. V is TRBV29-1 and J is TRBJ1-2, with TRBD1 matching 8 bases. The CDR3 here is CSVSLQLTGVDYGYTF. CDR3 bases: TGCAGCGTCTCTCTCCAATTGACAGGGGTGGACTATGGCTACACCTTC.